A single sample is the source of the 16 T cell receptor beta chains below, sequenced in a study of T cells after yellow fever vaccination. TCRdb re-analysed the 5' RACE reads in MiXCR, keeping a single row per CDR3 protein. The sample yields some 200,000 distinct CDR3 sequences, about 10% seen once. The material was CD8+ T cells sorted from PBMCs, obtained 15 days after the yellow fever booster vaccination. These receptors were taken from a young man who received the YFV17D yellow fever vaccine.

This clonotype was observed a few times. The CDR3: CASSPRGPYQETQYF. The CDR3, as DNA: TGTGCCAGCAGCCCGAGGGGCCCCTACCAAGAGACCCAGTACTTC. The V and J genes are TRBV7-9 and TRBJ2-5; TRBD1 or TRBD2 may be the D gene (5 bases each). The germline gives CDR1 SEHNR, CDR2 FQNEAQ (reference sequence). The CDR3 has 15 amino acids. Trimming pared 5 bases from V and 0 bases from J, leaving 13 bases between.

The chain is built from TRBV15 and TRBJ2-7, with TRBD1 matching over 9 bases. Germline V gene data show CDR1 as LNHNV and CDR2 as YYDKDF (reference sequence). The CDR3 has 12 amino acids. V lost 5 bases to trimming and J lost 6 bases; unmatched junction nucleotides: 2. The CDR3 DNA reads as TGTGCCACCAGCGGGACAGGGTTCGAGCAGTACTTC. Residues: CATSGTGFEQYF.

This clonotype has only a few counts. This rearrangement joins TRBV27 to TRBJ1-1; no reliable D call. The CDR3 spans 13 residues. Per the germline V gene, CDR1 is MNHEY and CDR2 is SMNVEV (reference sequence). Trimming stripped 2 bases from V and 4 bases from J, with 8 bases between. The CDR3 DNA is TGTGCCAGCAGTTTAGGGCTGATCACTGAAGCTTTCTTT. Protein sequence: CASSLGLITEAFF.

V is TRBV10-1 and J is TRBJ1-1, with 7 positions matching TRBD1. J gave up 0 bases and V 0 bases, and 4 bases lay outside the gene matches. Germline lookup yields CDR1 WNHNN and CDR2 SYGVQD (reference sequence). The CDR3 runs to 16 residues. This CDR3 reads CASSESSDRLNTEAFF. The CDR3 DNA reads as TGCGCCAGCAGTGAGTCCTCGGACAGGCTGAACACTGAAGCTTTCTTT.

This chain joins TRBV7-6 and TRBJ2-7; possibly TRBD2 for D (5 bases). The CDR3 extends over 14 amino acids. The V and J ends lost 0 bases and 6 bases respectively, with 12 bases between them. The V gene's germline CDR1 is SGHVS and CDR2 FNYEAQ. CDR3 protein: CASSLAASLGEQYF. The CDR3, as DNA: TGTGCCAGCAGCTTAGCGGCCTCACTAGGCGAGCAGTACTTC.

This chain links TRBV4-1 with TRBJ1-2; D unresolved. V was trimmed by 0 bases and J by 7 bases, leaving 12 bases between them. The germline V gene encodes CDR1 MGHRA and CDR2 YSYEKL. The CDR3 is made up of 14 amino acids. In DNA, the CDR3 is TGCGCCAGCAGCCAAGAGGCAACAGTAACTGGCTACACCTTC. Protein sequence: CASSQEATVTGYTF.

This clonotype was counted a few times. The rearrangement uses TRBV7-2 and TRBJ2-7; 10 positions match TRBD2. This CDR3 contains 16 residues. Germline V lookup: CDR1 SGHTA, CDR2 FQGNSA. With V trimmed by 5 bases and J by 1 base, 8 bases remained unmatched. The CDR3 nucleotides are TGTGCCAGCAGCACACCCGGGACTAGCGTTTCCTACGAGCAGTACTTC. Translating it yields CASSTPGTSVSYEQYF.

V is TRBV7-6 and J is TRBJ1-1; D is unresolved. With 2 bases removed from V and 6 bases from J, the gap between germline ends came to 13 bases. There are 14 residues in the CDR3. The germline gives CDR1 SGHVS, CDR2 FNYEAQ. The CDR3 bases are TGTGCCAGCAGCTTAAGCGTGTTCAGATCTGAAGCTTTCTTT. This sequence encodes CASSLSVFRSEAFF.

This clonotype was seen a few times. The rearrangement links TRBV7-9 to TRBJ2-1; D might be TRBD2 (5 bases). The CDR3 runs 16 residues. The V end lost 5 bases, the J end lost 8 bases, and 22 bases lay between the germline ends. CDR1 and CDR2 from the germline V gene are SEHNR and FQNEAQ (reference sequence). CDR3 sequence (DNA): TGTGCCAGCAGCCCCCGGGCGGGTTCAGATGTCGATGAGCAGTTCTTC. Its protein is CASSPRAGSDVDEQFF.

This clonotype has just a few counts. The chain joins TRBV5-4 to TRBJ2-1; 9 positions agree with TRBD1. V lost 4 bases and J lost 7; bases outside the gene matches: 9. The germline V gene encodes CDR1 SGHNT and CDR2 YYREEE (reference sequence). The length of the CDR3 is 15 residues. CDR3 nucleotide sequence: TGTGCCAGCAGCCCTCGGACAGGGGTTTCGAATGAGCAGTTCTTC. Protein: CASSPRTGVSNEQFF. Together with reference TRBV5-4 and TRBJ2-1, the CDR3 gives the full variable domain: ETGVTQSPTHLIKTRGQQVTLRCSSQSGHNTVSWYQQALGQGPQFIFQYYREEENGRGNFPPRFSGLQFPNYSSELNVNALELDDSALYLCASSPRTGVSNEQFFGPGTRLTVL.

This clonotype has a count of ten or more. The chain combines TRBV5-6 with TRBJ1-6; possibly TRBD1 for D (5 bases). The CDR3 sequence is 17 residues long. Trimming took off 4 bases at V and 8 bases at J, with 22 bases between the two ends. Per germline, CDR1 SGHDT and CDR2 YYEEEE. Here the CDR3 reads CASSGPRGRSIHSPLHF. The CDR3 region has the DNA TGTGCCAGCAGCGGCCCTAGGGGCCGTTCCATACATTCACCCCTCCACTTT.

This chain links TRBV29-1 with TRBJ1-1, with 11 bases fitting TRBD1. V lost 6 bases to trimming and J lost 4 bases; unmatched junction nucleotides: 1. The CDR3 extends over 12 amino acids. The germline V gene has CDR1 SQVTM and CDR2 ANQGSEA. CDR3 nucleotides: TGCAGCGTAGGGACAGGGGGCACTGAAGCTTTCTTT. Translation: CSVGTGGTEAFF.

This clonotype was detected many times. J is TRBJ2-1 and V is TRBV10-3; maybe TRBD1 (6 bases). CDR3 length: 12 residues. The germline V gene encodes CDR1 ENHRY and CDR2 SYGVKD. The ends were cut back, 6 bases at V and 9 bases at J, with 12 bases in the middle. For the CDR3, the DNA is TGTGCCATCAGCTCAGGGGTATCTGAGCAGTTCTTC. Its protein is CAISSGVSEQFF.

The table lists this clonotype with a few counts. The rearrangement joins TRBV27 to TRBJ2-7; D call uncertain. The CDR3 is made up of 15 amino acids. Germline V CDR1 and CDR2: MNHEY, SMNVEV (reference sequence). V was clipped by 3 bases and J by 0 bases, with 12 bases between them. The DNA for the CDR3 is TGTGCCAGCAGTTTCTCGGGCAGGAGCTCCTACGAGCAGTACTTC. Protein: CASSFSGRSSYEQYF.

This clonotype was counted a few times. The chain couples TRBV27 to TRBJ1-1; 8 bases are shared with TRBD1. The germline CDR1 and CDR2 sequences are MNHEY and SMNVEV (reference sequence). The CDR3 spans 14 residues. Trimming took 9 bases from V and 4 from J; bases not matched to a gene: 10. The CDR3 loop reads CASQPIRGPTEAFF. The CDR3 DNA reads as TGTGCCAGTCAACCCATCAGGGGGCCCACTGAAGCTTTCTTT.

This clonotype was counted ten times or more. The gene calls are TRBV7-8 and TRBJ1-1; D is unclear. Germline lookup yields CDR1 SGHVS and CDR2 FQNEAQ. The CDR3 totals 11 residues. V gave up 3 bases and J gave up 4 bases, with 3 bases separating them. This CDR3 is CASSLATEAFF. The CDR3 nucleotides read TGTGCCAGCAGCTTGGCCACTGAAGCTTTCTTT.